This T cell receptor beta chain was observed in a study of human T cells and chemical hapten exposure. At the level of the study: All through the roughly 24-week study, the scalp of each patient received diphenylcyclopropenone doses weekly. General study points: There were significantly more large CDR3 similarity clusters among expanded TCRs than among controls. DPC sensitization produced no change in TCRs with frequency above 1 in 1000.

The time point denotes: patch test 1, 2 weeks after DPC sensitization. Treatment in this sample: therapeutic diphenylcyclopropenone sensitization with weekly scalp DPC. From the RACE reads, TCRdb called clonotypes with MiXCR, one entry per CDR3 protein. The sample gives about 60,000 distinct CDR3 sequences, about a tenth of which show up once; about 14% is in the top ten. V dropped 8 bases and J dropped 7 bases, with 9 bases sitting between them. The CDR3 is 12 amino acids. Notes on this clonotype: The target antigen is unknown.

This sequence was found in a middle-aged woman with alopecia areata. Some clones in this sample may be carry-over from other donors' samples. Sequenced material: whole blood, taken in connection with sensitization to the hapten diphenylcyclopropenone (DPC). V usage is TRBV12-3 or TRBV12-4 and J usage is TRBJ1-6; D unresolved. CDR3 protein: CASLRANSPLHF. The DNA of the CDR3 is TGTGCCAGCCTTCGGGCAAATTCACCCCTCCACTTT.